Listed here are 29 T cell receptor beta chains from one sample, sequenced in a study of cytomegalovirus exposure and HLA in healthy donors. This PCR relied on a set of 60 Vbeta primers and 13 Jbeta primers. Profiling relied on immunoSEQ multiplex PCR, and the TCRdb table lists in-frame clones only, not all of them. Of fewer than 250,000 clones in the sample, around 80% are singletons; the top ten hold about 3.1%. The sequenced sample was PBMCs. Receptors were obtained from a man aged 25-45 years in good health and CMV-seronegative.

The J gene is TRBJ2-3, the V gene TRBV9; 9 nucleotides agree with TRBD2. V dropped 1 base and J dropped 0; count of bases not matched to a gene: 12. The CDR3 has 19 residues. From germline, CDR1 is SGDLS and CDR2 YYNGEE. The CDR3 loop reads CASSVKGGGALVSTDTQYF. The DNA of the CDR3 is TGTGCCAGCAGCGTAAAGGGCGGGGGGGCCTTGGTCAGCACAGATACGCAGTATTTT.

The chain employs TRBV11-1 and TRBJ2-1; 9 nucleotides agree with TRBD2. The CDR3 consists of 14 residues. The V segment lost 3 bases and the J segment 6 bases; nucleotides outside the gene matches: 3. CDR1 is SGHAT, CDR2 FQDESV, per germline (reference sequence). The CDR3 DNA is TGTGCCAGCAGCTTGATAGCGGGGGTCAATGAGCAGTTCTTC. It encodes CASSLIAGVNEQFF. Full variable domain (remainder filled in from reference TRBV11-1 and TRBJ2-1): EAEVAQSPRYKITEKSQAVAFWCDPISGHATLYWYRQILGQGPELLVQFQDESVVDDSQLPKDRFSAERLKGVDSTLKIQPAELGDSAMYLCASSLIAGVNEQFFGPGTRLTVL.

The gene calls are TRBV27 and TRBJ1-1, with D unclear. Trimming shortened V by 0 bases and J by 8 bases, and 10 bases separated the two germline ends. The CDR3 has 13 amino acids. From germline, CDR1 is MNHEY and CDR2 SMNVEV (reference sequence). The CDR3 spells CASSLSRQTEAFF. As DNA, the CDR3 is TGTGCCAGCAGTTTATCGAGGCAGACCGAAGCTTTCTTT.

This sequence joins TRBV5-1 and TRBJ2-3; 12 nucleotides agree with TRBD2. V gave up 6 bases and J gave up 3 bases; unmatched junction bases: 11. CDR1 SGHRS and CDR2 YFSETQ come from the germline V gene. The CDR3 is 17 amino acids. The CDR3 DNA is TGCGCCAGCACCTCCGAGCCTAGCGGGGGGGGTACAGATACGCAGTATTTT. Translating it yields CASTSEPSGGGTDTQYF.

This clone was seen only once. The V and J genes are TRBV9 and TRBJ2-1; D remains unclear. There are 14 residues in the CDR3. Trimming cost V 0 bases and J 7 bases, with 11 bases left between them. CDR1 and CDR2 from the germline V gene are SGDLS and YYNGEE. DNA of the CDR3: TGTGCCAGCAGCGTAGTGCCCGGGTCGAATGAGCAGTTCTTC. Translated: CASSVVPGSNEQFF.

The rearrangement joins TRBV28 to TRBJ1-3, with D possibly being TRBD1 (6 bases). The CDR3 has 16 amino acids. The germline V gene encodes CDR1 MDHEN and CDR2 SYDVKM. V lost 2 bases and J 0 bases, leaving 11 bases between the germline ends. The CDR3 protein is CASSLGTKNSGNTIYF. The CDR3 region has the DNA TGTGCCAGCAGTTTAGGGACAAAAAACTCTGGAAACACCATATATTTT.

The chain recombines TRBV2 with TRBJ2-5, with 10 bases identical to TRBD2. The CDR3 runs to 13 residues. The germline V gene encodes CDR1 SNHLY and CDR2 FYNNEI. With 6 bases clipped from V and 5 bases from J, the junction kept 3 bases outside the gene matches. The DNA of the CDR3 is TGTGCCAGCAGAGCGGGGGGGAAGGAGACCCAGTACTTC. The encoded protein is CASRAGGKETQYF.

The chain employs TRBV7-9 and TRBJ1-2; the D gene is possibly TRBD1 (5 bases). This CDR3 contains 19 residues. The germline CDR1 and CDR2 sequences are SEHNR and FQNEAQ (reference sequence). The germline V and J ends were trimmed by 0 bases and 2 bases, with 22 bases remaining between them. This chain's CDR3 is CASSLAGAVWDGGNYGYTF. DNA of the CDR3: TGTGCCAGCAGCTTAGCGGGCGCCGTCTGGGACGGGGGGAACTATGGCTACACCTTC.

The rearrangement joins TRBV6-1 to TRBJ2-5, with a tentative D call TRBD1 (5 bases). Trimming took 6 bases from V and 5 from J, leaving 13 bases between them. Germline CDR1 is MNHNS and CDR2 is SASEGT. There are 13 residues in the CDR3. CDR3 nucleotides: TGTGCCAGCAGGTTCCCAGGGATGGAGACCCAGTACTTC. Its protein product is CASRFPGMETQYF.

The genes are TRBV28 and TRBJ2-7; 7 bases align to TRBD1. The CDR3 runs to 14 residues. V was clipped by 7 bases and J by 4 bases; unmatched bases: 10. Germline V CDR1 and CDR2: MDHEN, SYDVKM. Written as DNA, the CDR3 is TGTGCCAGCACCCCTCAGGGGGTCTTGTACGAGCAGTACTTC. Its protein product is CASTPQGVLYEQYF.

The chain couples TRBV29-1 to TRBJ2-2; 12 bases map to TRBD2. Losses at the gene ends were 7 bases for V and 5 bases for J; bases not matched to a gene: 2. The CDR3 is made up of 13 amino acids. CDR1 is SQVTM and CDR2 is ANQGSEA in the germline V gene. In DNA, the CDR3 is TGCAGCGGACTAGCGGGGGTGACCGGGGAGCTGTTTTTT. Its protein product is CSGLAGVTGELFF.

V gene TRBV5-6 combines with J gene TRBJ2-7, with TRBD1 identical over 7 bases. CDR3 length: 15 residues. V shed 7 bases and J 6 bases; nucleotides not matched to a gene: 16. In germline, CDR1 is SGHDT, CDR2 YYEEEE. CDR3 DNA sequence: TGTGCCAGCGATAGCTTCCCTAGGGGGCCTGTCGAGCAGTACTTC. Amino acid sequence: CASDSFPRGPVEQYF.

The chain joins TRBV28 to TRBJ2-5, with D possibly matching TRBD2 (5 bases). Germline V CDR1 and CDR2: MDHEN, SYDVKM. Trimming left V 4 bases short and J 5 bases short, with 11 bases between. The CDR3 has 13 amino acids. The CDR3 spells CASSSHTGETQYF. The DNA of the CDR3 is TGTGCCAGCAGTTCGCACACGGGGGAGACCCAGTACTTC.

The chain combines TRBV28 with TRBJ2-3; 11 bases line up with TRBD2. CDR3 length: 15 residues. Germline CDR1 reads MDHEN; CDR2 reads SYDVKM. J gave up 7 bases and V 4 bases, and 7 bases lay outside the gene matches. The CDR3 DNA follows: TGTGCCAGCAGTTCCTCCGGGACTAGCGGATATACGCAGTATTTT. Its translation: CASSSSGTSGYTQYF.

The rearrangement links TRBV19 to TRBJ2-6, with 8 bases matching TRBD1. J was trimmed by 4 bases and V by 4 bases; bases with no gene match: 0. This CDR3 comprises 14 residues. The germline V gene has CDR1 LNHDA and CDR2 SQIVND (reference sequence). The CDR3 DNA sequence: TGTGCCAGTAGTAACAGGGGGGGGGCCAACGTCCTGACTTTC. Translating gives CASSNRGGANVLTF. Together with reference TRBV19 and TRBJ2-6, the CDR3 gives the full variable domain: DGGITQSPKYLFRKEGQNVTLSCEQNLNHDAMYWYRQDPGQGLRLIYYSQIVNDFQKGDIAEGYSVSREKKESFPLTVTSAQKNPTAFYLCASSNRGGANVLTFGAGSRLTVL.

The V call is TRBV14, the J call TRBJ2-3, with D possibly matching TRBD2 (6 bases). Germline CDR1 reads SGHDN; CDR2 reads FVKESK. Trimming took off 3 bases at V and 2 bases at J, with 18 bases between the two ends. The CDR3 has 17 amino acids. CDR3 in amino acids: CASSHGVVRGSTDTQYF. For the CDR3, the DNA is TGTGCCAGCAGCCATGGGGTCGTTCGGGGGTCCACAGATACGCAGTATTTT.

The gene calls are TRBV2 and TRBJ1-1, with TRBD1 matching over 8 bases. The CDR3 covers 16 residues. Germline CDR1 is SNHLY and CDR2 is FYNNEI. The J segment lost 5 bases and the V segment lost 8 bases, leaving 16 bases of the junction unmatched. The CDR3 sequence is CASEWGRGRFKTEAFF. For the CDR3, the DNA is TGTGCCAGCGAATGGGGCAGGGGGCGTTTTAAGACTGAAGCTTTCTTT.

The CDR3 DNA sequence: TGTGCCAGTAGTATAGAACCCGGACAGGGGTACGGCTACACCTTC. The encoded protein is CASSIEPGQGYGYTF. This chain connects TRBV19 to TRBJ1-2, with 9 bases lining up with TRBD1. Trimming removed 0 bases from V and 8 bases from J; junction bases left unmatched: 7. This CDR3 comprises 15 residues. CDR1 is LNHDA and CDR2 is SQIVND in the germline V gene (reference sequence).

This chain uses TRBV7-8 with TRBJ1-3; D is unresolved. Germline CDR1 reads SGHVS; CDR2 reads FQNEAQ. The CDR3 consists of 14 residues. The ends were cut back, 6 bases at V and 0 bases at J, with 9 bases in the middle. The CDR3 coding sequence is TGTGCCAGCAGTAATAGAGGCTCTGGAAACACCATATATTTT. Translating it yields CASSNRGSGNTIYF.

Here the CDR3 DNA reads TGTGCCACCCGGCGGGCGGGGGGCGGCAATCAGCCCCAGCATTTT. It encodes CATRRAGGGNQPQHF. V gene TRBV19 combines with J gene TRBJ1-5; tentative D call: TRBD1 (6 bases). Trimming took off 10 bases at V and 2 bases at J, with 18 bases between the two ends. Germline values: CDR1 LNHDA, CDR2 SQIVND (reference sequence). This CDR3 has 15 residues. Variable domain in full (rest from reference TRBV19 and TRBJ1-5): DGGITQSPKYLFRKEGQNVTLSCEQNLNHDAMYWYRQDPGQGLRLIYYSQIVNDFQKGDIAEGYSVSREKKESFPLTVTSAQKNPTAFYLCATRRAGGGNQPQHFGDGTRLSIL.

In this sample, this clone turned up a few times. V and J are TRBV15 and TRBJ1-1; D unclear. Trimming took 3 bases from V and 1 from J, leaving 12 bases between them. Germline V gene lookup returns CDR1 LNHNV and CDR2 YYDKDF (reference sequence). CDR3 length: 15 amino acids. CDR3 residues: CATSRLGTQNTEAFF. CDR3 sequence (DNA): TGTGCCACCAGCAGGTTGGGCACGCAGAACACTGAAGCTTTCTTT.

The genes are TRBV9 and TRBJ1-3; TRBD1 aligns across 9 bases. The CDR3 totals 15 residues. Germline V gene sequence: CDR1 SGDLS, CDR2 YYNGEE. V lost 0 bases, J lost 4 bases, and 2 bases stayed unmatched. The CDR3 loop is CASSVEQGAGNTIYF. The CDR3 coding sequence is TGTGCCAGCAGCGTAGAACAGGGGGCCGGAAACACCATATATTTT.

The rearrangement uses TRBV2 and TRBJ2-5; 8 positions agree with TRBD2. Losses at the gene ends were 4 bases for V and 5 bases for J; bases not matched to a gene: 9. There are 15 residues in the CDR3. The germline V gene encodes CDR1 SNHLY and CDR2 FYNNEI. In DNA, the CDR3 is TGTGCCAGCAGTGTGGGGACTAGGGGTGAGGAGACCCAGTACTTC. It translates to CASSVGTRGEETQYF.

V is TRBV28 and J is TRBJ1-2, with D unresolved. Trimming took off 3 bases at V and 4 bases at J, with 9 bases between the two ends. Germline-derived CDR1 and CDR2 are MDHEN and SYDVKM. The CDR3 loop spans 13 amino acids. CDR3: CASSFYSTYGYTF. The CDR3 DNA sequence: TGTGCCAGCAGTTTCTATTCTACCTATGGCTACACCTTC.

To note about this clone: Distinct nucleotide sequences in the sample also encode this CDR3. The V gene is TRBV6-5, the J gene TRBJ1-1; weak D call: TRBD1 (5 bases). CDR3 size: 13 residues. CDR1 and CDR2 from the germline V gene are MNHEY and SVGAGI. The V gene lost 6 bases and the J gene lost 1 base, with 9 bases spanning the gap. CDR3 in amino acids: CASSYTGNTEAFF. The DNA of the CDR3 is TGTGCCAGCAGCTATACAGGGAACACTGAAGCTTTCTTT.

This clone is a singleton in its sample. V is TRBV9 and J is TRBJ2-3, with TRBD1 matching over 10 bases. Germline lookup yields CDR1 SGDLS and CDR2 YYNGEE. V lost 0 bases to trimming and J lost 11 bases; unmatched junction nucleotides: 6. The CDR3 loop spans 14 amino acids. This CDR3 is CASSVGGDRGVQYF. In DNA form, the CDR3 reads TGTGCCAGCAGCGTAGGGGGGGACAGGGGAGTGCAGTATTTT.

This clone is a singleton in its sample. The V and J genes are TRBV28 and TRBJ2-1, with 13 bases identical to TRBD2. In germline, CDR1 is MDHEN, CDR2 SYDVKM. The CDR3 extends over 19 amino acids. V dropped 6 bases and J dropped 1; count of bases not matched to a gene: 12. In nucleotides, the CDR3 is TGTGCCAGCAGCCGACTGGGACTAGCGGGGCGGGGGTCCTACAATGAGCAGTTCTTC. This translates into CASSRLGLAGRGSYNEQFF.

The CDR3, as DNA: TGCGCCAGCAGCCAATTCTCTACAGGGGGCGGAAACACCATATATTTT. Translated: CASSQFSTGGGNTIYF. The chain is built from TRBV4-1 and TRBJ1-3, with TRBD1 identical over 9 bases. Germline lookup yields CDR1 MGHRA and CDR2 YSYEKL. This CDR3 region has 16 residues. The J segment lost 4 bases and the V segment lost 2 bases, leaving 6 bases of the junction unmatched.

This chain joins TRBV18 and TRBJ2-4, with 7 bases matching TRBD1. This CDR3 has 15 residues. J was trimmed by 0 bases and V by 6 bases; bases with no gene match: 5. The V gene's germline CDR1 is KGHSH and CDR2 LQKENI. CDR3 residues: CASSVDRAAKNIQYF. CDR3 bases: TGTGCCAGCTCTGTCGACAGGGCAGCCAAAAACATTCAGTACTTC.